This T cell receptor (beta chain) was captured by sequencing in a study of graft-versus-host responses after intestinal transplantation. Study at large: Multivisceral, liver-intestinal, or isolated intestinal transplants were performed in recipients. Tacrolimus plus steroids were given to all recipients for about 3 years, preceded by anti-thymocyte globulin induction.

As for this clone: Its matching antigen is unknown.

CDR3 length: 13 residues. Between the trimmed V and J ends, which lost 3 bases and 3 bases, there was a span of 8 bases. Germline CDR1 SGHAT, CDR2 FQNNGV. Study results and caveats: Where graft-donor T cell macrochimerism was present, patients had high graft-versus-host to host-versus-graft clonal ratios in allografts. Circulating GvH clones peaking coincided with falling HvG clones soon after transplant.

Clones were sequenced by immunoSEQ multiplex PCR, and TCRdb holds only the in-frame ones, with some missing. The sample comprises 90,000 to 100,000 clones, 90% to 95% of which are singletons, and 0.5% rests with the top ten. This chain joins TRBV11-2 and TRBJ1-2; TRBD1 is a possible D gene (5 bases). This TCR derives from a human donor who received an intestinal transplant. This specimen was unstimulated CD8+ T cells sorted from spleen or lymph node cells, taken before intestinal transplant. CDR3 sequence: CASSFQGYYGYTF. CDR3 bases: TGTGCCAGCAGCTTTCAGGGATACTATGGCTACACCTTC.